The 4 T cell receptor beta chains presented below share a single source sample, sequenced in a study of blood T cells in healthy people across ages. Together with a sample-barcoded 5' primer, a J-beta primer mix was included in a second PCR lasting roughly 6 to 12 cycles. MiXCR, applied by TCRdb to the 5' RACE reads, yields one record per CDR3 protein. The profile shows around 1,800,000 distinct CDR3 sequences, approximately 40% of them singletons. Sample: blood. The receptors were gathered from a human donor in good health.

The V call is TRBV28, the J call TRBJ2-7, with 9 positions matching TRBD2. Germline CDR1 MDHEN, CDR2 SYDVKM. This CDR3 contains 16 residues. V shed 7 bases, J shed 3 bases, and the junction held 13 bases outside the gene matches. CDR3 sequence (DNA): TGTGCCAGCACCACCACTATGGAGCGGGGGGTCTACGAGCAGTACTTC. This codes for CASTTTMERGVYEQYF.

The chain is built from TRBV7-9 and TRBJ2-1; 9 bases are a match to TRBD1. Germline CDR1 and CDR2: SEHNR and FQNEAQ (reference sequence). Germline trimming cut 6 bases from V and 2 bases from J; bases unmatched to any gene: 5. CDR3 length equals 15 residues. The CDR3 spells CASRRRTGAYNEQFF. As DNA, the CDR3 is TGTGCCAGCAGGCGCCGGACAGGGGCCTACAATGAGCAGTTCTTC.

CDR3 DNA sequence: TGTGCCAGCAGCACTAGTTCCGGGGGATGGACTGAAGCTTTCTTT. It encodes CASSTSSGGWTEAFF. V gene TRBV7-3 combines with J gene TRBJ1-1; TRBD1 is a possible D gene (5 bases). Per the germline V gene, CDR1 is SGHTA and CDR2 is FQGTGA. The CDR3 runs 15 residues. Trimming left V 5 bases short and J 5 bases short, with 18 bases between.

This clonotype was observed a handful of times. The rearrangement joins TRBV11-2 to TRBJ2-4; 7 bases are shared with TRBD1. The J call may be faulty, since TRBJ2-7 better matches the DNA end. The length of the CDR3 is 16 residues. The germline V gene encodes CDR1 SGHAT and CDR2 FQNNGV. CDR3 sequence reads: CASSLSYRGQSYEQYF. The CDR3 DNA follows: TGTGCCAGCAGCTTGTCATACCGGGGACAGTCCTACGAGCAGTACTTC.